The clone carrying this T cell receptor beta chain appeared many times. The data belong to a study of T-cell memory formation after mild COVID-19. V was cut by 0 bases and J by 1 base, with 12 bases left in between. The CDR3 sequence is 16 residues long. Per germline, CDR1 SGHVS and CDR2 FNYEAQ. TCRdb re-called the 5' RACE reads through MiXCR, storing one row per CDR3 protein. This table has around 340,000 distinct CDR3 sequences, approximately 15% appearing once. The sequenced sample consisted of PBMCs or a T cell subset sorted from them (not recorded which). The chain employs TRBV7-6 and TRBJ1-1, with D unclear. This TCR derives from a man aged 18 to 30 who had mild COVID-19 (a few samples of this study predate the infection). Cell type and time point are not known. This CDR3 is CASSLAPWERNTEAFF. In DNA form, the CDR3 reads TGTGCCAGCAGCTTAGCACCCTGGGAGAGGAACACTGAAGCTTTCTTT.